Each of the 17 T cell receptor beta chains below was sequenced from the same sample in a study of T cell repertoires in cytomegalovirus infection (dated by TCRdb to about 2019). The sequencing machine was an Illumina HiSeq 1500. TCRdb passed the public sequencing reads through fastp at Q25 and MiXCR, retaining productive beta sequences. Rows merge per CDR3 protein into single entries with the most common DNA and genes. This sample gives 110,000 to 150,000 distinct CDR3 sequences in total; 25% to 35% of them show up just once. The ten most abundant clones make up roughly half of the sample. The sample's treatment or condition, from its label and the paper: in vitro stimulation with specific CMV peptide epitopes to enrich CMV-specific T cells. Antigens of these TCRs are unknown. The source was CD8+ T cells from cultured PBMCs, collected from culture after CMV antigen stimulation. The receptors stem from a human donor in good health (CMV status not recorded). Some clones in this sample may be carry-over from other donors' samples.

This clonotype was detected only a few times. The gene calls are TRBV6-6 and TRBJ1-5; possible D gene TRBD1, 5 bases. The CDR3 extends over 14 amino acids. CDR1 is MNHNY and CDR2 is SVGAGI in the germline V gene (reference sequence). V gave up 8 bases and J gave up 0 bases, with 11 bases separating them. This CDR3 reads CASEGQVSNQPQHF. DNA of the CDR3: TGTGCCAGCGAGGGGCAGGTTAGCAATCAGCCCCAGCATTTT.

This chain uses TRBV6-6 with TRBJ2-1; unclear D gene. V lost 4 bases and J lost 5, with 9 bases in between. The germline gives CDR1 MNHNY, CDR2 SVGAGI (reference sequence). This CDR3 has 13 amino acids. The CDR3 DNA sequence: TGTGCCAGCAGTTCGAGTGAGCACAATGAGCAGTTCTTC. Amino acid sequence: CASSSSEHNEQFF.

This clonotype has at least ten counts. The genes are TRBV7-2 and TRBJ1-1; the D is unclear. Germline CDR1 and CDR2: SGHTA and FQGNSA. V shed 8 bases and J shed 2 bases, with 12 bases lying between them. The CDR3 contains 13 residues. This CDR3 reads CASQSSLNTEAFF. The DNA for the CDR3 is TGTGCCAGCCAGAGCAGCCTTAACACTGAAGCTTTCTTT. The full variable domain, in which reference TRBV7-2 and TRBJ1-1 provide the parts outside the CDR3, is GAGVSQSPSNKVTEKGKDVELRCDPISGHTALYWYRQSLGQGLEFLIYFQGNSAPDKSGLPSDRFSAERTGGSVSTLTIQRTQQEDSAVYLCASQSSLNTEAFFGQGTRLTVV.

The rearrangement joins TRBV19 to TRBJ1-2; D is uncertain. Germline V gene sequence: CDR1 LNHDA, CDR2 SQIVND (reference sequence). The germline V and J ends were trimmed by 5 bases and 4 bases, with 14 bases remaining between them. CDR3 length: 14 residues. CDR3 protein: CASSAISAPYGYTF. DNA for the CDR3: TGTGCCAGTAGTGCCATTTCGGCACCCTATGGCTACACCTTC.

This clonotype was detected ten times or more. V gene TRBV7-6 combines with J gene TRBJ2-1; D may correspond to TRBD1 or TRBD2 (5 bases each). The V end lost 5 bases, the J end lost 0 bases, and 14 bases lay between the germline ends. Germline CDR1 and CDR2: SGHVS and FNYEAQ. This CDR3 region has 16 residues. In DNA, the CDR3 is TGTGCCAGCAGCCCTCTACTGGGGGACTCCTACAATGAGCAGTTCTTC. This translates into CASSPLLGDSYNEQFF.

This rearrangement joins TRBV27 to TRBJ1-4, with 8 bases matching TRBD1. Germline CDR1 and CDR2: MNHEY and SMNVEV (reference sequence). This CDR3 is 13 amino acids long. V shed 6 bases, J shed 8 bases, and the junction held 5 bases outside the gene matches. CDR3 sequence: CASRQGAYEKLFF. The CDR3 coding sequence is TGTGCCAGCAGGCAGGGGGCTTACGAAAAACTGTTTTTT.

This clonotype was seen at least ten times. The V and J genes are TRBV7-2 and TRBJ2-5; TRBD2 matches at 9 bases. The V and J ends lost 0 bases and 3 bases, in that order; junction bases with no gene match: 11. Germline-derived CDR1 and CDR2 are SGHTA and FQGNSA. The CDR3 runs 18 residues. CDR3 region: CASSLALGGSSGKETQYF. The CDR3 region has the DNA TGTGCCAGCAGCTTAGCACTCGGAGGGTCTAGCGGGAAAGAGACCCAGTACTTC.

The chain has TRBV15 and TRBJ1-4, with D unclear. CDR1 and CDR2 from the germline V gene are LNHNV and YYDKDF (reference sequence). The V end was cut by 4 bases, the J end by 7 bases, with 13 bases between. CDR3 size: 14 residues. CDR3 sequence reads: CATSTSHMSEKLFF. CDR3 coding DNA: TGTGCCACCAGCACGTCCCACATGAGTGAAAAACTGTTTTTT.

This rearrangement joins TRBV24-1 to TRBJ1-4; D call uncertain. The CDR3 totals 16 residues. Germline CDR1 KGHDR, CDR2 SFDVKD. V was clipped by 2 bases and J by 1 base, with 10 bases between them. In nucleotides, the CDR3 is TGTGCCACCAGTGATTCGAAATTTGGAACTAATGAAAAACTGTTTTTT. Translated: CATSDSKFGTNEKLFF.

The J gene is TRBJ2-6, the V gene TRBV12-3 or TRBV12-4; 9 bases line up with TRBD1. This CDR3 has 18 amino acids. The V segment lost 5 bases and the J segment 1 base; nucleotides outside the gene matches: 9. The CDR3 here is CASSTGTGPLSGANVLTF. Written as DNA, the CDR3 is TGTGCCAGCAGTACCGGGACAGGGCCTTTATCTGGGGCCAACGTCCTGACTTTC.

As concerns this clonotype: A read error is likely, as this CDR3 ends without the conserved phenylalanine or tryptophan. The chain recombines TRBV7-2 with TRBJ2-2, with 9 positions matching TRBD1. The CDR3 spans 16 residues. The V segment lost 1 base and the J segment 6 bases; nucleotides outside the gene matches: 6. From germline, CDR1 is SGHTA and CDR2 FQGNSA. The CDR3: CASSLVRTGAAGELFS. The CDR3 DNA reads TGTGCCAGCAGCTTAGTTCGGACAGGGGCAGCCGGGGAGCTGTTTTCT.

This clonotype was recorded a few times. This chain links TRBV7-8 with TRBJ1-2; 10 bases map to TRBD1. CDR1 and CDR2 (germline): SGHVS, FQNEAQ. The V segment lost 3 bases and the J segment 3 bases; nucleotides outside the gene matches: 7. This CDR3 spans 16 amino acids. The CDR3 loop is CASSLGTGTGDYGYTF. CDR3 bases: TGTGCCAGCAGCTTGGGGACCGGGACAGGGGACTATGGCTACACCTTC.

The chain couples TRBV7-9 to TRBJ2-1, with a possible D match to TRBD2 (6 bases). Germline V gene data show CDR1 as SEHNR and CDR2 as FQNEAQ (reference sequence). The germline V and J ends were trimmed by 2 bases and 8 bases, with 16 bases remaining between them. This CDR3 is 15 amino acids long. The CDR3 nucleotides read TGTGCCAGCAGCTTATGGGGGGACCACCGCGATGAGCAGTTCTTC. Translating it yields CASSLWGDHRDEQFF.

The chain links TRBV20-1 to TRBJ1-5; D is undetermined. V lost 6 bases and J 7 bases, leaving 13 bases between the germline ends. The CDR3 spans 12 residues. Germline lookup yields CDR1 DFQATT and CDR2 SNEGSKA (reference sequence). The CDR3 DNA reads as TGCAGTGCAGAGGGTATAGGACAGCCCCAGCATTTT. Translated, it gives CSAEGIGQPQHF.

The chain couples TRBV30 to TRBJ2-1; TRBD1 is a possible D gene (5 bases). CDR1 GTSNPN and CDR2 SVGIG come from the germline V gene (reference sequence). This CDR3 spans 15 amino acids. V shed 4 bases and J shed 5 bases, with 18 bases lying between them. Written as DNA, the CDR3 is TGTGCCTGGACCCTTGGACACAGTGCAGACAATGAGCAGTTCTTC. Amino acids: CAWTLGHSADNEQFF. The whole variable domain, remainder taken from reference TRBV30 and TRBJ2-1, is SQTIHQWPATLVQPVGSPLSLECTVEGTSNPNLYWYRQAAGRGLQLLFYSVGIGQISSEVPQNLSASRPQDRQFILSSKKLLLSDSGFYLCAWTLGHSADNEQFFGPGTRLTVL.

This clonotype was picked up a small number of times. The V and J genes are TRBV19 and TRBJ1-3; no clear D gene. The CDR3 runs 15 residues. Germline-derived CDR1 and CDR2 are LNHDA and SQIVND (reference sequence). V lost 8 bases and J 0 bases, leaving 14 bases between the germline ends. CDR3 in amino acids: CASWSWLSSGNTIYF. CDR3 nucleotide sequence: TGTGCCAGTTGGAGCTGGCTAAGCTCTGGAAACACCATATATTTT.

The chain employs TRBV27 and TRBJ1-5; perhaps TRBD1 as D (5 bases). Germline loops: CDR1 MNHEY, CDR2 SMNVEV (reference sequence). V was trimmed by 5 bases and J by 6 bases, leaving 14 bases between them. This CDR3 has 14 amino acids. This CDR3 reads CASSPLAGGQPQHF. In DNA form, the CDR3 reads TGTGCCAGCAGTCCATTAGCTGGGGGTCAGCCCCAGCATTTT.